A single T cell receptor (beta chain) is shown here with its context. These data are taken from a study of blood T cell repertoires in COVID-19. In the original workflow: Amplification of reference gene primers was used by the study to estimate nucleated cell counts. Generated by immunoSEQ multiplex PCR, the TCRdb table keeps only in-frame clones and is missing some. Clonal size and the V and J genes are those of that table, whereas D and trimming came from the DNA. The repertoire holds roughly 500,000 clones, with 70% to 90% as singletons. The CDR3 consists of 16 residues. Trimming pared 0 bases from V and 1 base from J, leaving 10 bases between. Germline V gene lookup returns CDR1 SGHRS and CDR2 YFSETQ. The study recruited people aged 18 to 89 years across 24 US areas.

The clonotype originates from a woman aged 55 to 70 who had recovered from COVID-19. The J gene is TRBJ2-2, the V gene TRBV5-1; no clear D gene. Sequenced material: PBMCs or T cells enriched from blood (not recorded which). The CDR3 bases are TGCGCCAGCAGCTTGGAGAGGCCAATGAACACCGGGGAGCTGTTTTTT. Protein: CASSLERPMNTGELFF.